This entry lists 2 T cell receptor beta chains sequenced from one sample in a study of quantifying T cell responses using KT2 cells. Background on the study: Reverse transcription used primers in the TCR alpha and beta constant regions.

Each cDNA got a UMI-containing oligo ligated at its 3' end. First-round PCR used 4 cycles and beta primers RC1.1 and RC1.2 covering TRBC1 and TRBC2. TCRdb re-analysed the UMI-ligation and nested PCR reads in MiXCR, keeping a single row per CDR3 protein. The sample carries around 56,000 distinct CDR3 sequences, over 9% recorded once. The material sequenced was PBMCs spiked with cells of the T cell clone KT2. The receptor source for this set is a human donor.

This clonotype was seen at least ten times. The V and J genes are TRBV4-3 and TRBJ2-7; 7 nucleotides align to TRBD2. Trimming cost V 4 bases and J 2 bases; bases outside gene matches: 23. This CDR3 comprises 20 residues. The germline V gene has CDR1 LGHNA and CDR2 YSLEER. The CDR3 spells CASSRFTSGERTRDTYEQYF. CDR3 coding DNA: TGCGCCAGCAGCCGGTTTACGTCGGGTGAACGGACTAGAGACACCTACGAGCAGTACTTC.

This clonotype came up a few times. The chain is built from TRBV19 and TRBJ2-5, with D possibly TRBD1 on 5 matching bases. CDR1 LNHDA and CDR2 SQIVND come from the germline V gene (reference sequence). V was clipped by 7 bases and J by 2 bases, with 14 bases between them. The CDR3 totals 14 residues. The CDR3 spells CASTQRAGQETQYF. CDR3 DNA: TGTGCCAGTACTCAACGGGCAGGGCAAGAGACCCAGTACTTC.